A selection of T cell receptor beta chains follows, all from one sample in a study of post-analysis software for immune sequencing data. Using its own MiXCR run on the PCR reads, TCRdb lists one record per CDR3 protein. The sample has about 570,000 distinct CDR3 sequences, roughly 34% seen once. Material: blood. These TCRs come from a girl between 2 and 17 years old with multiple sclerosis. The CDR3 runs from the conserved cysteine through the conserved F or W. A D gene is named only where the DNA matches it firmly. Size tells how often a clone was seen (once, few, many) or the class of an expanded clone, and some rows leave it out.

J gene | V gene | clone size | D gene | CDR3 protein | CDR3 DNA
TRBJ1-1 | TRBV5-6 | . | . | CASSFSGATEAFF | TGTGCCAGCAGCTTTAGCGGGGCCACTGAAGCTTTCTTT
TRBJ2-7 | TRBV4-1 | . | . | CASSQDFAQSSYEQYF | TGCGCCAGCAGCCAAGATTTCGCACAGAGCTCCTACGAGCAGTACTTC
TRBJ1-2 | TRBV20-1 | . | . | CSASDRSNYGYTF | TGCAGTGCTAGCGACAGAAGCAACTATGGCTACACCTTC
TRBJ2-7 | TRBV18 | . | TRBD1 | CASSLNEVRDRPYEQYF | TGTGCCAGCTCACTAAACGAAGTCCGGGACAGGCCCTACGAGCAGTACTTC
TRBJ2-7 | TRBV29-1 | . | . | CSVGSRGPYEQYF | TGCAGCGTTGGTTCGAGGGGCCCCTACGAGCAGTACTTC
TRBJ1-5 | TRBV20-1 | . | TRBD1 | CSAPQDRVANQPQHF | TGCAGTGCCCCGCAGGACAGGGTCGCCAATCAGCCCCAGCATTTT
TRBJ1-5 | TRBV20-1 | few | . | CSARGRGGQPQHF | TGCAGTGCTAGGGGCCGAGGAGGACAGCCCCAGCATTTT
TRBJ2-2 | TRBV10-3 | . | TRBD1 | CATRQGAGTGELFF | TGTGCCACCCGACAGGGGGCTGGCACCGGGGAGCTGTTTTTT
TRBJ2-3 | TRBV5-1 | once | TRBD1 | CASSSTPGGALTDTQYF | TGCGCCAGCAGCAGCACCCCAGGGGGTGCCTTAACAGATACGCAGTATTTT
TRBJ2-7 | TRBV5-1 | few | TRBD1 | CASCLTSGTGQRYEQYF | TGCGCCAGCTGCTTGACCTCCGGGACAGGTCAGAGATACGAGCAGTACTTC
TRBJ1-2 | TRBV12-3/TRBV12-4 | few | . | CASSFWGTTNYGYTF | TGTGCCAGCAGTTTTTGGGGGACGACTAACTATGGCTACACCTTC
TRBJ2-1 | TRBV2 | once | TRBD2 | CASSERRSGGVDEQFF | TGTGCCAGCAGTGAAAGGAGAAGCGGGGGGGTAGACGAGCAGTTCTTC
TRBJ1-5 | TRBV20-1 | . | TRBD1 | CSANYRQGLGQPQHF | TGCAGTGCTAATTACCGACAGGGATTGGGACAGCCCCAGCATTTT
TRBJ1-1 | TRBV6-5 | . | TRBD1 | CASTPTGGRKQAFF | TGTGCCAGCACTCCGACAGGGGGCCGCAAACAAGCTTTCTTT
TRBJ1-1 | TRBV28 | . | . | CASRWVTNTEAFF | TGTGCCAGCAGGTGGGTAACGAACACTGAAGCTTTCTTT
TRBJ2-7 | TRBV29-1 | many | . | CSVEKGYSYEQYF | TGCAGCGTTGAAAAGGGGTACTCCTACGAGCAGTACTTC
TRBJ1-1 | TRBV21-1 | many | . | CASSKGQGTITEAFF | TGTGCCAGCAGCAAGGGACAGGGGACCATCACTGAAGCTTTCTTT
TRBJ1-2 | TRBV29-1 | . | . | CSVESSGAIGYTF | TGCAGCGTTGAAAGTTCAGGGGCTATAGGCTACACCTTC
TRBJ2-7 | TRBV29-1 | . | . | CSVEGNEQYF | TGCAGCGTTGAGGGGAACGAGCAGTACTTC
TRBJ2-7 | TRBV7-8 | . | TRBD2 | CASSPNLGGSSYEQYF | TGTGCCAGCAGCCCAAACCTCGGGGGGAGCTCCTACGAGCAGTACTTC
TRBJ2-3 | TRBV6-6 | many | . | CASSPSILRQYF | TGTGCCAGCAGCCCCTCCATCCTCCGGCAGTATTTT
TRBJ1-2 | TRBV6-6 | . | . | CASIPGSQGYGYTF | TGTGCCAGCATTCCGGGGAGCCAAGGGTATGGCTACACCTTC
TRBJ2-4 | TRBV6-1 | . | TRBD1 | CATTGDENIQYF | TGTGCAACGACAGGGGATGAAAACATTCAGTACTTC
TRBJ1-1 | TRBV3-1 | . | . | CASSFTLNTEAFF | TGTGCCAGCAGCTTTACACTGAACACTGAAGCTTTCTTT
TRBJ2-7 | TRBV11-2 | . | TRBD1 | CAGSWEPGQGTEQYF | TGTGCCGGCAGCTGGGAACCGGGACAGGGGACCGAGCAGTACTTC
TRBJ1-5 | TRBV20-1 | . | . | CSARQIGRVGGQPQHF | TGCAGTGCTAGGCAAATCGGCCGCGTGGGGGGTCAGCCCCAGCATTTT
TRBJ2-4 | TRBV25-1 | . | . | CASSGDTHFQNIQYF | TGTGCCAGCAGTGGGGACACCCACTTTCAAAACATTCAGTACTTC
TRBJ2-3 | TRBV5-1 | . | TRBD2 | CASSSHSGGVRLADTQYF | TGCGCCAGCAGCTCCCATAGCGGGGGGGTGCGTCTGGCAGATACGCAGTATTTT
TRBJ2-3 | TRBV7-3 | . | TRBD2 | CASSSGGLGFADTQYF | TGTGCCAGCAGCTCGGGGGGACTAGGGTTTGCAGATACGCAGTATTTT
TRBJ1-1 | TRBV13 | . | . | CASTGGSTEAFF | TGTGCCAGCACCGGGGGCAGCACTGAAGCTTTCTTT
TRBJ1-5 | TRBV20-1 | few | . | CSAVERESGDSQHF | TGCAGTGCTGTAGAACGGGAGAGCGGCGATTCCCAGCATTTT
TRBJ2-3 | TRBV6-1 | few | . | CAHLADSADTQYF | TGCGCCCACTTAGCGGATAGCGCAGATACGCAGTATTTT
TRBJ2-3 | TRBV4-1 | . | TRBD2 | CASSQLLAGVDTDTQYF | TGCGCTAGCAGCCAGCTCCTAGCGGGGGTAGACACAGATACGCAGTATTTT
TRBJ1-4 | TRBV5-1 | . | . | CASSLTSAGNEKLFF | TGCGCCAGCAGCTTGACGTCCGCGGGTAATGAAAAACTGTTTTTT
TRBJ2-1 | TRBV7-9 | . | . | CASSFFDSDNEQFF | TGTGCCAGCAGCTTCTTCGACTCCGACAATGAGCAGTTCTTC
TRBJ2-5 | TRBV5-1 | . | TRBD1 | CASSKAGTGINEQYF | TGCGCCAGCAGCAAAGCCGGGACAGGGATCAATGAGCAGTACTTC
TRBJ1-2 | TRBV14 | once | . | CASSPPDGTTGGYTF | TGTGCCAGCAGCCCGCCGGACGGCACAACGGGTGGCTACACCTTC
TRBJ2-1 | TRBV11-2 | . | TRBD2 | CASSLEGLAGGRLRYYNEQFF | TGTGCCAGCAGCTTAGAAGGTCTAGCGGGAGGGAGGTTGCGTTACTACAATGAGCAGTTCTTC
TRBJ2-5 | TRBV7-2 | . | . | CASSVNLGVETQYF | TGTGCCAGCAGCGTCAACTTAGGAGTGGAGACCCAGTACTTC
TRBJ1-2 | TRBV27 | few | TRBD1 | CASSFSDRGHDGYTF | TGTGCCAGCAGTTTCTCGGACAGGGGGCACGATGGCTACACCTTC
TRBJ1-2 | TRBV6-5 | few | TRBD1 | CAGSYYLWDSYGYTF | TGTGCCGGCAGTTACTACCTTTGGGACAGCTATGGCTACACCTTC
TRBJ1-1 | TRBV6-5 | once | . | CASRTRRGRITEAFF | TGTGCCAGCAGAACCCGCCGGGGCCGGATCACTGAAGCTTTCTTT
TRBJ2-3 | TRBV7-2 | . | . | CASSEGLSNVGTDTQYF | TGTGCCAGCAGCGAGGGACTTTCTAATGTCGGCACAGATACGCAGTATTTT
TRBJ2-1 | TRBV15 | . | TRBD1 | CATSVDRGGNEQFF | TGTGCCACCAGCGTCGACAGGGGGGGAAATGAGCAGTTCTTC
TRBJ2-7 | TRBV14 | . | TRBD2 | CASSQTSGSYEQYF | TGTGCCAGCAGCCAGACTAGCGGATCCTACGAGCAGTACTTC